These 21 T cell receptor beta chains originate from one sample sequenced in a study of identical twins. From the 5' RACE reads, TCRdb called clonotypes with MiXCR, one entry per CDR3 protein. Altogether just under 650,000 distinct CDR3 sequences are present, 7.1% being singletons, with the ten largest covering over 1.5%. In addition, the sample was reused for a study of yellow fever vaccine responses in identical twins.

Sequencing was done on a sample of PBMCs. Receptors originate from a woman aged 18-30 years in good health.

This clonotype was recorded many times. V gene TRBV14 combines with J gene TRBJ2-3, with a weak D call TRBD2 (5 bases). CDR1 is SGHDN and CDR2 is FVKESK in the germline V gene. CDR3 length: 15 amino acids. Trimming removed 5 bases at V and 5 bases at J, with 17 bases between. For the CDR3, the DNA is TGTGCCAGCAGCTCAAGGGAGCGGTTAATAGATACGCAGTATTTT. Translating it yields CASSSRERLIDTQYF.

This clonotype was detected ten times or more. The genes are TRBV10-2 and TRBJ2-1; possible D gene TRBD2, 5 bases. The CDR3 is 16 amino acids. The germline gives CDR1 WSHSY, CDR2 SAAADI. V was pared by 0 bases and J by 8 bases, with 17 bases between. CDR3: CASSESRTGKRDEQFF. For the CDR3, the DNA is TGCGCCAGCAGTGAGTCCAGGACGGGGAAAAGGGATGAGCAGTTCTTC.

In this sample, this clonotype turned up a few times. The V and J genes are TRBV6-5 and TRBJ2-1, with TRBD2 matching 12 bases. With 4 bases clipped from V and 7 bases from J, the junction kept 5 bases outside the gene matches. The germline V gene encodes CDR1 MNHEY and CDR2 SVGAGI. The CDR3 length is 15 residues. The CDR3 DNA reads TGTGCCAGCAGTTGGGTGACTAGCGGGAGAAATGAGCAGTTCTTC. Amino acid sequence: CASSWVTSGRNEQFF.

At least ten counts were recorded for this clonotype. The chain recombines TRBV3-1 with TRBJ2-4, with D tentatively TRBD1 (5 bases). Looked up from germline, CDR1 is LGHDT and CDR2 is YNNKEL (reference sequence). The CDR3 extends over 15 amino acids. The V end lost 2 bases, the J end lost 0 bases, and 8 bases lay between the germline ends. The chain's CDR3 is CASSQNTGAKNIQYF. CDR3 nucleotide sequence: TGTGCCAGCAGCCAAAATACAGGAGCCAAAAACATTCAGTACTTC.

The chain combines TRBV5-1 with TRBJ2-7; maybe TRBD1 (5 bases). The V gene lost 0 bases and the J gene lost 5 bases, with 15 bases spanning the gap. CDR3 size: 15 residues. The germline gives CDR1 SGHRS, CDR2 YFSETQ. The CDR3 nucleotides are TGCGCCAGCAGCTTGGTACGGCAGGGAAAGGACGAGCAGTACGTC. The encoded protein is CASSLVRQGKDEQYV.

This clonotype was counted only a few times. The genes are TRBV29-1 and TRBJ2-5; tentative D call: TRBD1 (5 bases). Germline V CDR1 and CDR2: SQVTM, ANQGSEA. The V end was cut by 6 bases, the J end by 4 bases, with 12 bases between. This CDR3 comprises 12 residues. Written as DNA, the CDR3 is TGCAGCGTAGGGGTAGGGTCAGAGACCCAGTACTTC. Translated, it gives CSVGVGSETQYF. Full variable domain (outside the CDR3, taken from reference TRBV29-1 and TRBJ2-5): SAVISQKPSRDICQRGTSLTIQCQVDSQVTMMFWYRQQPGQSLTLIATANQGSEATYESGFVIDKFPISRPNLTFSTLTVSNMSPEDSSIYLCSVGVGSETQYFGPGTRLLVL.

V usage is TRBV20-1 and J usage is TRBJ2-7; 8 bases agree with TRBD2. CDR1 and CDR2 (germline): DFQATT, SNEGSKA (reference sequence). The V segment lost 2 bases and the J segment 6 bases; nucleotides outside the gene matches: 9. The CDR3 length is 14 residues. The CDR3 DNA is TGCAGTGCTAGAATAGCGGGATCCGCGGGCGAGCAGTACTTC. Translation gives CSARIAGSAGEQYF.

This clonotype showed up many times. The V gene is TRBV6-5, the J gene TRBJ1-1; D is perhaps TRBD1 (5 bases). The CDR3 extends over 12 amino acids. The V and J ends lost 4 bases and 5 bases respectively, with 8 bases between them. Germline V gene sequence: CDR1 MNHEY, CDR2 SVGAGI. CDR3 loop: CASSWGGTEAFF. Written as DNA, the CDR3 is TGTGCCAGCAGTTGGGGGGGAACTGAAGCTTTCTTT.

The J gene is TRBJ2-1, the V gene TRBV20-1, with 12 bases lining up with TRBD2. The V and J ends lost 5 bases and 3 bases, in that order; junction bases with no gene match: 23. In germline, CDR1 is DFQATT, CDR2 SNEGSKA (reference sequence). CDR3 size: 21 residues. CDR3 sequence (DNA): TGCAGTGCTCCTGGCTGGGCTCTAGCGGGAGGGCCTAGAGAGGGCTACAATGAGCAGTTCTTC. Translated, it gives CSAPGWALAGGPREGYNEQFF.

This clonotype was recorded at least ten times. The rearrangement links TRBV5-1 to TRBJ1-6; a weak D match, TRBD1 (5 bases). CDR1 and CDR2 (germline): SGHRS, YFSETQ. Trimming took off 0 bases at V and 8 bases at J, with 6 bases between the two ends. The CDR3 is 13 residues long. CDR3 in DNA: TGCGCCAGCAGCTTGGGGGGGGATTCACCCCTCCACTTT. Residues: CASSLGGDSPLHF.

This clonotype was found many times. This sequence joins TRBV5-1 and TRBJ2-1; 10 bases fit TRBD2. The ends lost 4 bases at V and 6 bases at J; junction bases unmatched: 7. CDR3 length equals 15 residues. Germline CDR1 and CDR2: SGHRS and YFSETQ. The CDR3 bases are TGCGCCAGCAGCCCAGGGACTAGCGAGGGCAATGAGCAGTTCTTC. Amino acids: CASSPGTSEGNEQFF.

This clonotype was recorded at least ten times. This chain connects TRBV3-1 to TRBJ1-5; the D is unclear. Germline assignment: CDR1 LGHDT and CDR2 YNNKEL (reference sequence). Trimming cost V 4 bases and J 4 bases, with 8 bases left between them. CDR3 length: 13 residues. As DNA, the CDR3 is TGTGCCAGCAGCCCAGCATTGAATCAGCCCCAGCATTTT. Amino acids: CASSPALNQPQHF.

This clonotype was picked up many times. The chain has TRBV3-1 and TRBJ2-5; TRBD1 might be the D (6 bases). The CDR3 length is 16 residues. Per the germline V gene, CDR1 is LGHDT and CDR2 is YNNKEL (reference sequence). V was trimmed by 2 bases and J by 2 bases, leaving 15 bases between them. The DNA of the CDR3 is TGTGCCAGCAGCCAAAAGCGACAGGACGTACAAGAGACCCAGTACTTC. This translates into CASSQKRQDVQETQYF.

In its sample, this clonotype was seen a few times. The rearrangement links TRBV12-3 or TRBV12-4 to TRBJ2-3; D gene uncertain. This CDR3 comprises 12 residues. V was shortened by 6 bases and J by 2 bases, with 6 bases between the two germline ends. CDR3 sequence reads: CASRRITDTQYF. Written as DNA, the CDR3 is TGTGCCAGCAGACGGATCACAGATACGCAGTATTTT.

The chain combines TRBV5-1 with TRBJ2-7; a possible D gene is TRBD1 (6 bases). The CDR3 totals 15 residues. The V end was cut by 2 bases, the J end by 3 bases, with 15 bases between. CDR1 is SGHRS, CDR2 YFSETQ, per germline. The CDR3 bases are TGCGCCAGCAGCTTCTCGGACAGCCTTCTCTACGAGCAGTACTTC. Its translation is CASSFSDSLLYEQYF.

There are a few counts of this clonotype. The gene calls are TRBV7-2 and TRBJ2-7, with D perhaps matching TRBD1 (6 bases). CDR3 size: 13 residues. Per the germline V gene, CDR1 is SGHTA and CDR2 is FQGNSA. V lost 4 bases, J lost 3 bases, and 10 bases lay in between. CDR3 residues: CASSSRTVYEQYF. Written as DNA, the CDR3 is TGTGCCAGCAGCTCGCGGACAGTCTACGAGCAGTACTTC.

This sequence joins TRBV3-1 and TRBJ2-7, with 7 positions matching TRBD1. The ends lost 5 bases at V and 6 bases at J; junction bases unmatched: 10. Germline CDR1 is LGHDT and CDR2 is YNNKEL (reference sequence). This CDR3 is built from 14 residues. This chain's CDR3 is CASSYGTVSAEQYV. In nucleotides, the CDR3 is TGTGCCAGCAGCTACGGGACAGTTTCGGCCGAGCAGTACGTC.

The genes are TRBV4-1 and TRBJ2-1; 9 bases fit TRBD2. Matching the DNA end better, TRBJ2-7 makes the J call doubtful. Per the germline V gene, CDR1 is MGHRA and CDR2 is YSYEKL. The CDR3 is 15 residues long. In nucleotides, the CDR3 is TGCGCCAGCAGCCAGAGACTAGCGGCCTACAATGAGCAGTACTTC. It specifies CASSQRLAAYNEQYF.

This clonotype was found a few times. The CDR3 region is CASKRRLGSYNEQFF. The CDR3 DNA follows: TGTGCCAGCAAACGAAGGCTAGGGTCCTACAATGAGCAGTTCTTC. This rearrangement joins TRBV6-1 to TRBJ2-1; D call uncertain. The germline CDR1 and CDR2 sequences are MNHNS and SASEGT. CDR3 length equals 15 residues. Trimming cost V 7 bases and J 1 base, with 14 bases left between them.

The sample holds a few counts of this clonotype. This rearrangement joins TRBV6-2 or TRBV6-3 to TRBJ2-7; possibly TRBD1 for D (6 bases). The V and J ends lost 2 bases and 4 bases respectively, with 12 bases between them. This CDR3 is built from 14 residues. From germline, CDR1 is MNHEY and CDR2 SVGEGT. The CDR3 reads CASSYLAGVYEQYV. The DNA for the CDR3 is TGTGCCAGCAGTTACCTGGCAGGGGTATACGAGCAGTACGTC.

This clonotype was counted a few times. This chain joins TRBV7-9 and TRBJ1-1; a possible D gene is TRBD1 (6 bases). The germline gives CDR1 SEHNR, CDR2 FQNEAQ (reference sequence). The CDR3 runs to 15 residues. The V and J ends lost 10 bases and 0 bases respectively, with 18 bases between them. The CDR3 is CATSLGDTMNTEAFF. CDR3 coding DNA: TGTGCCACCAGTCTTGGGGACACCATGAACACTGAAGCTTTCTTT. The full variable domain, completed using reference TRBV7-9 and TRBJ1-1, is DTGVSQNPRHKITKRGQNVTFRCDPISEHNRLYWYRQTLGQGPEFLTYFQNEAQLEKSRLLSDRFSAERPKGSFSTLEIQRTEQGDSAMYLCATSLGDTMNTEAFFGQGTRLTVV.